Listed here are 2 T cell receptor beta chains from one sample, sequenced in a study of shared clonotypes between healthy human individuals (dated by TCRdb to 2019 to 2021). The library came from the immunoSEQ multiplex PCR assay. Not all clones reach the TCRdb copy of this immuneACCESS table, which keeps in-frame sequences only. Checked studies attribute under half of the gap to unresolved V genes and leave the rest unexplained. Across this sample there are some 2 million clones, with about 95% seen only once. The ten largest clonotypes hold 1% to 1.5% of the sample. For the CD8 naive samples, CD45RO-negative cells were positively selected for CCR7, yielding a CD45RA+CCR7+ population from which TemRA cells were excluded. Sample: naive CD8+ T cells sorted from blood. In light of the paper, this sample's cell subset or site label describes: CD45RA+CCR7+. All receptors derive from a man in his late teens or twenties in good health.

The J gene is TRBJ2-1, the V gene TRBV6-5, with D possibly TRBD1 on 5 matching bases. CDR3 length equals 15 residues. The ends were cut back, 6 bases at V and 2 bases at J, with 14 bases in the middle. CDR1 is MNHEY and CDR2 is SVGAGI in the germline V gene. The CDR3 DNA reads as TGTGCCAGCAGACTCGGACAAGGAGCCTACAATGAGCAGTTCTTC. The encoded protein is CASRLGQGAYNEQFF.

With regard to this clone: The same CDR3 can be traced to other DNA sequences in this sample. The chain has TRBV9 and TRBJ2-1, with D unclear. The length of the CDR3 is 14 residues. V lost 0 bases, J lost 3 bases, and 7 bases lay in between. CDR1 SGDLS and CDR2 YYNGEE come from the germline V gene. The CDR3 spells CASSVDPVYNEQFF. CDR3 nucleotides: TGTGCCAGCAGCGTAGATCCAGTCTACAATGAGCAGTTCTTC. Based on the CDR3 plus reference TRBV9 and TRBJ2-1, the full variable domain is DSGVTQTPKHLITATGQRVTLRCSPRSGDLSVYWYQQSLDQGLQFLIQYYNGEERAKGNILERFSAQQFPDLHSELNLSSLELGDSALYFCASSVDPVYNEQFFGPGTRLTVL.